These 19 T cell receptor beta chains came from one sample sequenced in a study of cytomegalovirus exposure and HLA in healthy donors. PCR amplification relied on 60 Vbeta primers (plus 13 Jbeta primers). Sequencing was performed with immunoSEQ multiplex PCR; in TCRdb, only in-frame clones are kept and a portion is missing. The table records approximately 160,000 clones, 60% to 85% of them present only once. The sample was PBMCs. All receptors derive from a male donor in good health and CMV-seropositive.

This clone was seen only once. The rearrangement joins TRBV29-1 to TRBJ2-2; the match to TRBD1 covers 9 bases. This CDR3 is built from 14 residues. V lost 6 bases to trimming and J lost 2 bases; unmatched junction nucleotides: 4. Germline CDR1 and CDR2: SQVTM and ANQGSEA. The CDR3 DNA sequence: TGCAGCGTGGGGGACAGGGTAAACACCGGGGAGCTGTTTTTT. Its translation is CSVGDRVNTGELFF.

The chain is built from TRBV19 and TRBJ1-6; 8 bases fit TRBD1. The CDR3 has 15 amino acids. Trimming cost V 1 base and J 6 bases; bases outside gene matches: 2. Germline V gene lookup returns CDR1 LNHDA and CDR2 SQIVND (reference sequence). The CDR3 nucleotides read TGTGCCAGTAGTATAGGGACAGGGAGTAATTCACCCCTCCACTTT. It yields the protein CASSIGTGSNSPLHF.

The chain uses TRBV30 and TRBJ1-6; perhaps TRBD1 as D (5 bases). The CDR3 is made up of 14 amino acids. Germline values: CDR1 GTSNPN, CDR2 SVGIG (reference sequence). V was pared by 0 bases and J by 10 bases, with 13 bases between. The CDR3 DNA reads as TGTGCCTGGAGTGTAAACGCAGGGAGGTCACCCCTCCACTTT. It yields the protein CAWSVNAGRSPLHF.

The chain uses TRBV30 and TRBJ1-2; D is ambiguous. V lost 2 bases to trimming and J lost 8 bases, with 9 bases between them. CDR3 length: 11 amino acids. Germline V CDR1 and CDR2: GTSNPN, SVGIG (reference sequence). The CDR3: CAWSHSGGYTF. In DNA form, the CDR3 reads TGTGCCTGGAGTCACTCGGGGGGCTACACCTTC.

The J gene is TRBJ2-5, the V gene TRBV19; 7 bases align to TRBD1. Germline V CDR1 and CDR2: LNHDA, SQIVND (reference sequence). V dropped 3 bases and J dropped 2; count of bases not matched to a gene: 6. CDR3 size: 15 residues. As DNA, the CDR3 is TGTGCCAGTAGTATTCTCACAGGGGTTCAAGAGACCCAGTACTTC. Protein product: CASSILTGVQETQYF.

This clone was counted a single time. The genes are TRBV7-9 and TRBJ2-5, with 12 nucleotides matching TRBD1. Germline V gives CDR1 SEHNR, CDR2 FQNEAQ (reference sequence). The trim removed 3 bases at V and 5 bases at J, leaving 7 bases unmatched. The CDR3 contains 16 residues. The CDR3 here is CASSFKGQGALETQYF. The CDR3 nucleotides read TGTGCCAGCAGCTTTAAGGGACAGGGGGCTTTGGAGACCCAGTACTTC.

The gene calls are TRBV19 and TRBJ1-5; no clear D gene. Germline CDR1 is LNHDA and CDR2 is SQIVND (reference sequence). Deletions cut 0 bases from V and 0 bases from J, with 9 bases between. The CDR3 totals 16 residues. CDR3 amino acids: CASSIDRGNSNQPQHF. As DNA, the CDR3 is TGTGCCAGTAGTATAGATCGTGGCAATAGCAATCAGCCCCAGCATTTT.

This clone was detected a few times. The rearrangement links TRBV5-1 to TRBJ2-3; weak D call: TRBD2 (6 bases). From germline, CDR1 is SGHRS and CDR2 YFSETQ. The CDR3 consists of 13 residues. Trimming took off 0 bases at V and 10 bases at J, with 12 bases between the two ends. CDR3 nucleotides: TGCGCCAGCAGCTTGGTGCCATCGGGGGCGCAGTATTTT. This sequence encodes CASSLVPSGAQYF. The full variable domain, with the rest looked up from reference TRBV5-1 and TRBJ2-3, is KAGVTQTPRYLIKTRGQQVTLSCSPISGHRSVSWYQQTPGQGLQFLFEYFSETQRNKGNFPGRFSGRQFSNSRSEMNVSTLELGDSALYLCASSLVPSGAQYFGPGTRLTVL.

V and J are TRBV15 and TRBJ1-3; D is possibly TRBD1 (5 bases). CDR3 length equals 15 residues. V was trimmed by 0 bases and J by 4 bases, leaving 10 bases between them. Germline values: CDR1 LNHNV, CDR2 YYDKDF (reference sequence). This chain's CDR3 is CATSRDMAGGNTIYF. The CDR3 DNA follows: TGTGCCACCAGCAGAGATATGGCAGGGGGAAACACCATATATTTT.

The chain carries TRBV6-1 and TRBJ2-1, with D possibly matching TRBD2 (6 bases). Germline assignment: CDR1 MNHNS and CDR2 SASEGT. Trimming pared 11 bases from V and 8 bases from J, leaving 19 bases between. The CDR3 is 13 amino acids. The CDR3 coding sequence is TGTGCCCTCGGCCGGCGGGGCCTTGATGAGCAGTTCTTC. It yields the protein CALGRRGLDEQFF.

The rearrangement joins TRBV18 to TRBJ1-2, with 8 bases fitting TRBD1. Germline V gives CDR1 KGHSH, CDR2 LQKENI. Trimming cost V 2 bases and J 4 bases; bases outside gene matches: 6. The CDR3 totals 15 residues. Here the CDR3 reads CASSPEGTGFYGYTF. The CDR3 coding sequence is TGTGCCAGCTCACCAGAGGGGACAGGATTCTATGGCTACACCTTC.

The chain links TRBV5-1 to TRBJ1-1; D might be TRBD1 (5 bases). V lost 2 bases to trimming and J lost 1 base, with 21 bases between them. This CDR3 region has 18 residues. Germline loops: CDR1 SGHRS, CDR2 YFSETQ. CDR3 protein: CASSFDSPLGGWNTEAFF. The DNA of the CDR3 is TGCGCCAGCAGCTTTGATTCACCCCTGGGGGGTTGGAACACTGAAGCTTTCTTT.

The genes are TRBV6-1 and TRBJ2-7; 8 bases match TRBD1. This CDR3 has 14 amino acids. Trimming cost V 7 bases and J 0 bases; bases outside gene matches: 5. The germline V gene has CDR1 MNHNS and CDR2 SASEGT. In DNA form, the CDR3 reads TGTGCCAGCATGACGGACAGGGCCTCCTACGAGCAGTACTTC. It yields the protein CASMTDRASYEQYF.

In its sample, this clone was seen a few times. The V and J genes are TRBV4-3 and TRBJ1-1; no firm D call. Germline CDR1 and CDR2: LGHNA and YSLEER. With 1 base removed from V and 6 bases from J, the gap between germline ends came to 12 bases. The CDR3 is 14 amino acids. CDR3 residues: CASSQGDSYPEAFF. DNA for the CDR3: TGCGCCAGCAGCCAAGGAGATTCGTACCCTGAAGCTTTCTTT.

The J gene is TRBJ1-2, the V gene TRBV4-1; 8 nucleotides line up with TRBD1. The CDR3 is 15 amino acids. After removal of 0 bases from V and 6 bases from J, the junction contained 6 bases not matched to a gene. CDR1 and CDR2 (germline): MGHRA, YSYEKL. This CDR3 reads CASSQDGQGRDGYTF. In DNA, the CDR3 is TGCGCCAGCAGCCAAGATGGACAGGGACGGGATGGCTACACCTTC.

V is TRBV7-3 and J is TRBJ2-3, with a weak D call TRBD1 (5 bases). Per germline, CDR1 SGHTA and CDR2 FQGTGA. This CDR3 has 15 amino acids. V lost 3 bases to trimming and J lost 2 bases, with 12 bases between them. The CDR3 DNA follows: TGTGCCAGCAGCTTTAGGGGAATAAACACAGATACGCAGTATTTT. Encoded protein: CASSFRGINTDTQYF. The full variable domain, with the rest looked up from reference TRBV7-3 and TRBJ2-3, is GAGVSQTPSNKVTEKGKYVELRCDPISGHTALYWYRQSLGQGPEFLIYFQGTGAADDSGLPNDRFFAVRPEGSVSTLKIQRTERGDSAVYLCASSFRGINTDTQYFGPGTRLTVL.

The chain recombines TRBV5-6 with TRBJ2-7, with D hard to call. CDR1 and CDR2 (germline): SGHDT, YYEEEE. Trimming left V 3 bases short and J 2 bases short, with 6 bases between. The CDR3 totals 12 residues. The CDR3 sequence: CASSSTTYEQYF. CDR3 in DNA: TGTGCCAGCAGCTCCACTACCTACGAGCAGTACTTC.

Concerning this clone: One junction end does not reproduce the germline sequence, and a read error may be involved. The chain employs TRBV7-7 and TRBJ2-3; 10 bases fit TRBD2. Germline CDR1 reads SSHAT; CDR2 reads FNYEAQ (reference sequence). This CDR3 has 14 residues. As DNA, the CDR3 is TGTGCTAGCAGCTCAGCGGGGGGGTCTGATACGCAGTATTTT. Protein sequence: CASSSAGGSDTQYF.

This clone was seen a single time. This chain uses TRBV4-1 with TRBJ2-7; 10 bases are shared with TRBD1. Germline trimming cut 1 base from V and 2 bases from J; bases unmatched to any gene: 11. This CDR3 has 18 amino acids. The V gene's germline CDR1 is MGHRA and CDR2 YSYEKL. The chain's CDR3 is CASSQGPQGTGVTYEQYF. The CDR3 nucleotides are TGCGCCAGCAGCCAAGGGCCCCAAGGGACAGGGGTAACCTACGAGCAGTACTTC.